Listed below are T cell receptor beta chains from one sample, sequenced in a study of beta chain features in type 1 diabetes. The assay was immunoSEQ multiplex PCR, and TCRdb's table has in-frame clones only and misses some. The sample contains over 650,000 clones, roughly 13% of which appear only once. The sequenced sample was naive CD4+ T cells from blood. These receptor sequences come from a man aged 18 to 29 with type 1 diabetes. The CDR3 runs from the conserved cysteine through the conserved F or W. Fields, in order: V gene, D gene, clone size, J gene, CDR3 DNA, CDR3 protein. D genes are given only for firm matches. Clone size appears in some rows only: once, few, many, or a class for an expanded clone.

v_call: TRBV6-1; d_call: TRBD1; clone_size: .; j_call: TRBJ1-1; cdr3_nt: TGTGCCAGCTTTATGACAGGGCCGCTTCCTGAAGCTTTCTTT; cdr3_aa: CASFMTGPLPEAFF
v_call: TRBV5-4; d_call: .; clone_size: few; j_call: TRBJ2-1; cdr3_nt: TGTGCCAGCAGCTTGGATCAAGCCGCCTACAATGAGCAGTTCTTC; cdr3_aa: CASSLDQAAYNEQFF
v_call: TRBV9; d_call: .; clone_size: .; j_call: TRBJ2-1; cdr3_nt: TGTGCCAGCAGCTCCTCGGGACGCCAGGGAACTGAGCAGTTCTTC; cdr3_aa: CASSSSGRQGTEQFF
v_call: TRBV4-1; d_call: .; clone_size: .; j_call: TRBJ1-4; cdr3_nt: TGCGCCAGCAGGGCCAGGGGTGGGAGAGGCGAAAAACTGTTTTTT; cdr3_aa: CASRARGGRGEKLFF
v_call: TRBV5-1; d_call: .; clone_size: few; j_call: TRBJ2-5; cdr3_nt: TGCGCCAGCGGGTCCCTTCCGGGGGAGACCCAGTACTTC; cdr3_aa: CASGSLPGETQYF
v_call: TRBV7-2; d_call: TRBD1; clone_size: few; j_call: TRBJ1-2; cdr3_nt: TGTGCCAGCAGCCAACTAGGACAGGGCGTGGGCTACACCTTC; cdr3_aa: CASSQLGQGVGYTF
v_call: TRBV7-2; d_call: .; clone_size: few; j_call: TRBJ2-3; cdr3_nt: TGTGCCAGCACCACTCGGCGGGGCACAGATACGCAGTATTTT; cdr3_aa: CASTTRRGTDTQYF
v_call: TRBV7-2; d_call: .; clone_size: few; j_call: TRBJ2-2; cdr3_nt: TGTGCCAGCAGCCCTTCCGTGCGGGAGCTGTTTTTT; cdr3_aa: CASSPSVRELFF
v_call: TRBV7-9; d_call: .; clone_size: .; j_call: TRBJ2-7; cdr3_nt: TGTGCCAGCAGCTTAGGTGCTAGCAGCTCCTACGAGCAGTACTTC; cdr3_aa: CASSLGASSSYEQYF
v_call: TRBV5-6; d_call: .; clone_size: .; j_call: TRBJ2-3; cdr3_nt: TGTGCCAGCAGCCAACCCTCGGTAGATACGCAGTATTTT; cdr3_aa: CASSQPSVDTQYF
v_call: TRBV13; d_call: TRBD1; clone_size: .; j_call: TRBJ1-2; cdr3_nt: TGTGCCAGCAGCCGGGACAGGGACCCCCATGGCTACACCTTC; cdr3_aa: CASSRDRDPHGYTF
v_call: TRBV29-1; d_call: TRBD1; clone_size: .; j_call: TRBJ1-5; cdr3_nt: TGCAGCGTTGTGTGGACAGGGGAGAATCAGCCCCAGCATTTT; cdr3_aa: CSVVWTGENQPQHF
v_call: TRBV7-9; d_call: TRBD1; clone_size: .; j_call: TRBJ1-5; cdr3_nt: TGTGCCAGCAGTAGGGACAGTCGACATCAGCCCCAGCATTTT; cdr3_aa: CASSRDSRHQPQHF
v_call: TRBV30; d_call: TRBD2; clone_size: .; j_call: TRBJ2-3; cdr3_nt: TGTGCCTGGAGTTGGGGACTAGCCTCAGATACGCAGTATTTT; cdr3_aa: CAWSWGLASDTQYF
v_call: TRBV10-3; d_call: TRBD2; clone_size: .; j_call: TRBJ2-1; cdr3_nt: TGTGCCATCATTATGGGACTAGCGGAGGGATATGAGCAGTTCTTC; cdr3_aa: CAIIMGLAEGYEQFF
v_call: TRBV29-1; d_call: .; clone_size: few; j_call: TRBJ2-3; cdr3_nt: TGCAGCGTGGGAGGCTGGGGCGCGGTCACAGATACGCAGTATTTT; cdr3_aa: CSVGGWGAVTDTQYF
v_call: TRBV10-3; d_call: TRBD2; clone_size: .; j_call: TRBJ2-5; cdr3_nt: TGTGCCATCAGTGCCTCATCAAGCGGGGTCCAGACCCAGTACTTC; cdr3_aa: CAISASSSGVQTQYF
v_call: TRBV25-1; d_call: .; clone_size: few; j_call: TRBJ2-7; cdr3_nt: TGTGCCAGCAGTGAATCTAGAGGGATCCACTACGAGCAGTACTTC; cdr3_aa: CASSESRGIHYEQYF
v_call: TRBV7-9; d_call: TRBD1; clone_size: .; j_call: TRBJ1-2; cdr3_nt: TGTGCCAGCAGTCAAGGGGGCAACTATGGCTACACCTTC; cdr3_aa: CASSQGGNYGYTF
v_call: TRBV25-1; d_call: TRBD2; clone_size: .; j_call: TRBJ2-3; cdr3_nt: TGTGCCAGCAGTGGGCAGGGACTAGCCAAAGGGTATTTT; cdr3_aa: CASSGQGLAKGYF
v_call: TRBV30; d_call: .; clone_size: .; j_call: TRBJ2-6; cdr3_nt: TGTGCCTGGAGGAAGCAAGGGCAATCTGGGGCCAACGTCCTGACTTTC; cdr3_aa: CAWRKQGQSGANVLTF
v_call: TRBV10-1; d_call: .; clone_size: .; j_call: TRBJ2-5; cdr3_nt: TGCGCCAGCAGTGAGTGGGGGGAGACCCAGTACTTC; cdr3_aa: CASSEWGETQYF
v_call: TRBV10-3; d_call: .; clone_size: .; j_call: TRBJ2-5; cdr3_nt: TGTGCCATCAGTGGGAACTCTGCGGGACACCGCCAAGAGACCCAGTACTTC; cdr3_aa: CAISGNSAGHRQETQYF
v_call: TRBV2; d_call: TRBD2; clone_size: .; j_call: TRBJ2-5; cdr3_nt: TGTGCCAGCAGTGGGGGGACTAGCGGGAGTGGGACCCAGTACTTC; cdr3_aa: CASSGGTSGSGTQYF
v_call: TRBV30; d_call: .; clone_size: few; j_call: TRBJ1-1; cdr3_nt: TGTGCCTGGAGTGTTTCCGGTATAAAGGCTTTCTTT; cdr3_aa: CAWSVSGIKAFF
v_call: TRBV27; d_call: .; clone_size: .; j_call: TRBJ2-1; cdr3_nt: TGTGCCAGCAGTCCCTCCGGGACCACCACCGATGAGCAGTTCTTC; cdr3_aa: CASSPSGTTTDEQFF
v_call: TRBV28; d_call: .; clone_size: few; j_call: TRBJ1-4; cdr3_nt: TGTGCCAGCAGTCCCGGACGGATAGAAAAACTGTTTTTT; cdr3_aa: CASSPGRIEKLFF
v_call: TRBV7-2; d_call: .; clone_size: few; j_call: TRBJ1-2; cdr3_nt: TGTGCCAGCAGCCCAGGACAGTATGGCTACACCTTC; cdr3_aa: CASSPGQYGYTF
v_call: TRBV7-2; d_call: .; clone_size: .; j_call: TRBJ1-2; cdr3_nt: TGTGCCAGCAGCTTAACGCGACAGTTTACCTACTATGGCTACACCTTC; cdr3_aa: CASSLTRQFTYYGYTF
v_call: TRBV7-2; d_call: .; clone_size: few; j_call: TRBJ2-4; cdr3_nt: TGTGCCAGCAGCACCACCGGGGACATTCAGTACTTC; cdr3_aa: CASSTTGDIQYF
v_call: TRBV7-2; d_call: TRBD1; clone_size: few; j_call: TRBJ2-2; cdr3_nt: TGTGCCAGCAGCTTAGAGGGGGCGCACGGCGGGGAGCTGTTTTTT; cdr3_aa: CASSLEGAHGGELFF
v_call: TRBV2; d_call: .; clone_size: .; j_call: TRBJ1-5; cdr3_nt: TGTGCCAGCAGTCCATCGGACTACAGGGCCCAGCATTTT; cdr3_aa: CASSPSDYRAQHF
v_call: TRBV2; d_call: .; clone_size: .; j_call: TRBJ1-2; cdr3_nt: TGTGCCAGCAGTGCCGAGGGGCGACCTAACTATGGCTACACCTTC; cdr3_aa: CASSAEGRPNYGYTF
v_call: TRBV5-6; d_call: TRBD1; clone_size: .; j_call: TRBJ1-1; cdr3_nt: TGTGCCAGCAGCTTGGTATTGGGACAGGGGAACACTGAAGCTTTCTTT; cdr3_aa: CASSLVLGQGNTEAFF
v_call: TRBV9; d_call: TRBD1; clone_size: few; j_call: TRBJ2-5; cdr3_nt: TGTGCCAGCAGCGTAGTAGGGACAGAAGAGACCCAGTACTTC; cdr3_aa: CASSVVGTEETQYF
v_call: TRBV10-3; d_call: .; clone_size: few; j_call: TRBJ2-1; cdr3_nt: TGTGCCATCAGTGGACTGGATAACAATGAGCAGTTCTTC; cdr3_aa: CAISGLDNNEQFF
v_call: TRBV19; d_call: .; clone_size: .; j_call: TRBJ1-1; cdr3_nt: TGTGCCAGTTCGTCCGGGACGGGGGTGACCTACACTGAAGCTTTCTTT; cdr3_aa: CASSSGTGVTYTEAFF
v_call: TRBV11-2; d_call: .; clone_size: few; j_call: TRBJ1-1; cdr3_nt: TGTGCCAGCAGCTTAAACCCGGGGGTGGATACTGAAGCTTTCTTT; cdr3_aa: CASSLNPGVDTEAFF
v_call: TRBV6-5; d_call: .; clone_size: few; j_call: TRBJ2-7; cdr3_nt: TGTGCCAGCAGTAGGACTGCTTCCTACGAGCAGTACTTC; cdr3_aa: CASSRTASYEQYF
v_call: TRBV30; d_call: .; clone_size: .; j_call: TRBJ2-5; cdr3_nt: TGTGCCTGGGGATTACAGGGCCGGGAGACCCAGTACTTC; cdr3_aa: CAWGLQGRETQYF
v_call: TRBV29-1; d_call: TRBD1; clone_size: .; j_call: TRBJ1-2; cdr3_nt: TGCAGCGTTTTACGGACAGGGTGGGGCTACACCTTC; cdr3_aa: CSVLRTGWGYTF
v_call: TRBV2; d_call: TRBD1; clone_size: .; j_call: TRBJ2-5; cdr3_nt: TGTGCCAGCAGTCCAGGGGGCGGGGAGACCCAGTACTTC; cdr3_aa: CASSPGGGETQYF
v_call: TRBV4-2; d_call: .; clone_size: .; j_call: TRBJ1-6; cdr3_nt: TGTGCCAGCAGCCAAGATGGCCACAGGAGCTCCTATAATTCACCCCTCCACTTT; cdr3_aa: CASSQDGHRSSYNSPLHF
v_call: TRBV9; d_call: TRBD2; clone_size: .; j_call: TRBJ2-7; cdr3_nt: TGTGCCAGCAGCGTAGATGGCGGGGGAAGGTACGAGCAGTACTTC; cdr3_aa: CASSVDGGGRYEQYF
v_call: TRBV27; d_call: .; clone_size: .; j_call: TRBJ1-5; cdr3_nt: TGTGCCAGCAGCCCCGAGGGGTACAATCAGCCCCAGCATTTT; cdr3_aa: CASSPEGYNQPQHF
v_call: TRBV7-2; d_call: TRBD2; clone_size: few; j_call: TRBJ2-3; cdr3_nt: TGTGCCAGCAGCTTCCACTCAAGCGGGAGGGGAGATACGCAGTATTTT; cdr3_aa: CASSFHSSGRGDTQYF
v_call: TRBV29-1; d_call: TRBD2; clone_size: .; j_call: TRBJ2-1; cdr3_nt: TGCAGCGCTGCCGGGACTACCTACAATGAGCAGTTCTTC; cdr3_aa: CSAAGTTYNEQFF